A single sample gave rise to the 13 T cell receptor beta chains below, sequenced in a study of control samples from healthy donors and cancer patients. Sequencing was performed with immunoSEQ multiplex PCR; in TCRdb, only in-frame clones are kept and a portion is missing. The data contain tens of thousands of clones, roughly 78% of them singletons. Sequenced sample: blood. These receptor sequences come from a woman between 55 and 75 years old in good health.

The J gene is TRBJ2-4, the V gene TRBV29-1, with D tentatively TRBD1 (6 bases). V shed 6 bases and J shed 1 base, with 13 bases lying between them. Germline V gene lookup returns CDR1 SQVTM and CDR2 ANQGSEA. CDR3 length: 14 residues. The CDR3 loop reads CSVQGNLAKNIQYF. The CDR3 region has the DNA TGCAGCGTCCAGGGGAATTTGGCCAAAAACATTCAGTACTTC.

The CDR3 reads CASRPSEGYNSPLHF. The CDR3 DNA sequence: TGTGCCAGCAGACCTTCGGAAGGTTATAATTCACCCCTCCACTTT. J is TRBJ1-6 and V is TRBV28; D gene ambiguous. The CDR3 is 15 residues long. Trimming removed 6 bases from V and 4 bases from J, with 13 bases in between. The germline CDR1 and CDR2 sequences are MDHEN and SYDVKM.

The chain uses TRBV7-2 and TRBJ1-5, with a tentative D call TRBD1 (6 bases). This CDR3 is 16 amino acids long. V gave up 3 bases and J gave up 4 bases, with 16 bases separating them. In germline, CDR1 is SGHTA, CDR2 FQGNSA. CDR3 loop: CASSFTSTGRNQPQHF. Here the CDR3 DNA reads TGTGCCAGCAGCTTTACTAGCACAGGGAGGAATCAGCCCCAGCATTTT.

This chain connects TRBV11-3 to TRBJ2-3; the D gene is possibly TRBD2 (7 bases). This CDR3 is built from 17 residues. Germline-derived CDR1 and CDR2 are SGHNT and YENEEA. V was pared by 1 base and J by 2 bases, with 16 bases between. The chain's CDR3 is CASSLGFRGADTDTQYF. The CDR3 DNA sequence: TGTGCCAGCAGCTTAGGTTTTCGGGGGGCCGACACAGATACGCAGTATTTT.

The chain employs TRBV19 and TRBJ1-5; 10 nucleotides line up with TRBD1. Trimming cost V 6 bases and J 6 bases; bases outside gene matches: 5. The CDR3 contains 14 residues. Germline V lookup: CDR1 LNHDA, CDR2 SQIVND (reference sequence). The CDR3 reads CASSTDRGPQPQHF. The CDR3, as DNA: TGTGCCAGTAGCACAGACAGGGGGCCTCAGCCCCAGCATTTT.

V usage is TRBV7-9 and J usage is TRBJ2-3; D is ambiguous. CDR1 and CDR2 (germline): SEHNR, FQNEAQ (reference sequence). This CDR3 is 15 amino acids long. Trimming took 0 bases from V and 6 from J, leaving 13 bases between them. This CDR3 reads CASSLALAVIDTQYF. The CDR3 DNA follows: TGTGCCAGCAGCTTAGCGCTGGCAGTTATTGATACGCAGTATTTT.

The chain joins TRBV5-8 to TRBJ2-2, with 11 positions matching TRBD2. Germline CDR1 reads SGHTS; CDR2 reads YDEGEE. The CDR3 totals 15 residues. With V trimmed by 3 bases and J by 6 bases, 4 bases remained unmatched. The chain's CDR3 is CASSSPGLAAGELFF. CDR3 sequence (DNA): TGTGCCAGCAGCTCACCGGGACTAGCGGCCGGGGAGCTGTTTTTT.

The rearrangement joins TRBV7-2 to TRBJ2-3; the match to TRBD2 covers 8 bases. V lost 1 base to trimming and J lost 8 bases; unmatched junction nucleotides: 11. Per the germline V gene, CDR1 is SGHTA and CDR2 is FQGNSA. This CDR3 has 16 residues. Written as DNA, the CDR3 is TGTGCCAGCAGCTTAGAAGAGCGGGGGCCTCTTGGTACGCAGTATTTT. It encodes CASSLEERGPLGTQYF.

The chain couples TRBV6-1 to TRBJ1-2; TRBD1 might be the D (5 bases). The CDR3 has 13 residues. Germline loops: CDR1 MNHNS, CDR2 SASEGT. V gave up 1 base and J gave up 8 bases, with 11 bases separating them. This CDR3 is CASSEGRVGGYTF. The DNA for the CDR3 is TGTGCCAGCAGTGAAGGCAGGGTGGGGGGCTACACCTTC.

This rearrangement joins TRBV27 to TRBJ2-2, with D possibly TRBD1 on 6 matching bases. Trimming pared 4 bases from V and 5 bases from J, leaving 11 bases between. The germline CDR1 and CDR2 sequences are MNHEY and SMNVEV (reference sequence). The CDR3 has 14 amino acids. For the CDR3, the DNA is TGTGCCAGCAGTTCCGGGGACACAACCGGGGAGCTGTTTTTT. Its protein is CASSSGDTTGELFF.

The rearrangement links TRBV3-1 (or the pseudogene TRBV3-2) to TRBJ1-4, with a possible D match to TRBD1 (6 bases). The germline V and J ends were trimmed by 1 base and 3 bases, with 9 bases remaining between them. Germline V CDR1 and CDR2: LGHDT, YNNKEL (reference sequence). The CDR3 has 15 amino acids. The CDR3 DNA follows: TGTGCCAGCAGCCAAGCAACAGGGTCTAATGAAAAACTGTTTTTT. The encoded protein is CASSQATGSNEKLFF.

V gene TRBV6-5 combines with J gene TRBJ2-1; D assignment may be TRBD1 or TRBD2 (6 bases each). Deletions cut 2 bases from V and 6 bases from J, with 17 bases between. The CDR3 runs to 16 residues. In germline, CDR1 is MNHEY, CDR2 SVGAGI. Here the CDR3 DNA reads TGTGCCAGCAGTTACGCCGGCACAGGGCGGGGCAATGAGCAGTTCTTC. It yields the protein CASSYAGTGRGNEQFF.

Only one count was recorded for this clone. The chain carries TRBV27 and TRBJ2-3; either TRBD1 or TRBD2 may supply D (6 bases each). Per the germline V gene, CDR1 is MNHEY and CDR2 is SMNVEV (reference sequence). The CDR3 runs 14 residues. Trimming removed 6 bases from V and 3 bases from J, with 13 bases in between. The CDR3 bases are TGTGCCAGCAGGGGGGGCATTGGGACAGATACGCAGTATTTT. It is translated as CASRGGIGTDTQYF.